The T cell receptor (beta chain) described here comes from a study of cytomegalovirus exposure and HLA in healthy donors. The donors gave bone marrow, and they were healthy. PCR involved 60 Vbeta and 13 Jbeta primers. Method: immunoSEQ multiplex PCR; TCRdb's copy keeps in-frame clones and lacks some. The sample gives 130,000 to 150,000 clones, roughly 80% of which show up once; around 4.3% is in the top ten. The CDR3 length is 15 residues. Trimming took 1 base from V and 2 from J, leaving 10 bases between them. CDR1 and CDR2 from the germline V gene are SGHTA and FQGNSA. General observations from the study: Owing to their indistinguishability, certain V segments, notably TRBV6-2 and TRBV6-3, were excluded. The CMV antigen specificity of three CMV-associated chains was confirmed through in vitro analysis.

On this clone: Its antigen is as yet unknown.

This sequence originates from a man aged 35 to 55 in good health and CMV-seronegative. The genes are TRBV7-2 and TRBJ2-3, with D uncertain. The sequenced sample consisted of PBMCs. For the CDR3, the DNA is TGTGCCAGCAGCTTAGTGACTTATTCCACAGATACGCAGTATTTT. As protein: CASSLVTYSTDTQYF.